The clone carrying this TCR beta chain was observed a single time. The data belong to a study of blood T cell repertoires in COVID-19. Study summary: The study drew acute and convalescent COVID-19 samples from the United States, Italy and Spain. T cells, B-cell-depleted T cells, or PBMCs provided the cDNA or gDNA that served as material.

Germline CDR1 reads SGHKS; CDR2 reads YYEKEE (reference sequence). CDR3 length: 17 amino acids. With 0 bases clipped from V and 0 bases from J, the junction kept 3 bases outside the gene matches. The authors' processing: The authors estimated nucleated cell counts from reference gene primer amplification. Some clones are missing from TCRdb's copy, which holds only in-frame ones; the method was immunoSEQ multiplex PCR. Clone size and V and J calls were adopted from that table, with D and trimming inferred from the DNA. The table lists around 160,000 clones, roughly 90% of them singletons. Sequencing was carried out using peripheral blood. The receptor comes from a man in his 60s with acute or convalescent COVID-19. The chain recombines TRBV5-5 with TRBJ2-7; 13 nucleotides match TRBD2. The CDR3 DNA reads as TGTGCCAGCAGCTTGGGGACTAGCGGGGGTAGCTCCTACGAGCAGTACTTC. Its protein is CASSLGTSGGSSYEQYF.